The clone carrying this T cell receptor (beta chain) has only a few counts. Its antigen remains unknown. The data derive from a study of T-cell memory formation after mild COVID-19. Study results and caveats: The finding that pre-infection memory included some responding clones suggested that cross-reactive memory joined.

The V and J ends lost 3 bases and 1 base, in that order; junction bases with no gene match: 14. The CDR3 is 17 residues long. Germline V gene lookup returns CDR1 SQVTM and CDR2 ANQGSEA. Constant-segment primers served in 5'RACE that generated TCR alpha and TCR beta cDNA libraries bearing sample barcodes and UMIs. TCRdb recomputed calls from the 5' RACE reads with MiXCR, one row per CDR3 protein. The data show 250,000 to 350,000 distinct CDR3 sequences, approximately 19% seen once. V and J are TRBV29-1 and TRBJ2-5; TRBD2 aligns across 7 bases. The sequence came from a man aged 18-30 years who had mild COVID-19 (a few samples of this study predate the infection). Cell type and time point are not known. Material: PBMCs or a T cell subset sorted from them (not recorded which). The DNA of the CDR3 is TGCAGCGTTGAGGGGGAATCTGACGGGGGGACCCAAGAGACCCAGTACTTC. It codes for CSVEGESDGGTQETQYF.